The entry that follows covers one T cell receptor (beta chain) sequence. This record belongs to a study of blood T cell repertoires in COVID-19. The repertoire was sequenced with immunoSEQ multiplex PCR; TCRdb's copy has only in-frame clones and lacks some. This table has about 70,000 clones, about 88% appearing once. The V gene lost 5 bases and the J gene lost 2 bases, with 12 bases spanning the gap. Germline lookup yields CDR1 SEHNR and CDR2 FQNEAQ (reference sequence). This CDR3 region has 14 residues. Sequencing input: peripheral blood. V gene TRBV7-9 combines with J gene TRBJ2-5; no clear D. This clonotype was sampled from a man aged 45 to 65 with active COVID-19. For the CDR3, the DNA is TGTGCCAGCAGCCCGGTAGCCGGGCAAGAGACCCAGTACTTC. Translating it yields CASSPVAGQETQYF.